In its sample, the clone carrying this T cell receptor beta chain was seen a few times. No antigen is known for it. Trimming removed 8 bases from V and 7 bases from J; junction bases left unmatched: 10. This CDR3 region has 14 residues. Germline CDR1 and CDR2: LNHDA and SQIVND (reference sequence). The data stem from a study of T cell responses to AZD1222 COVID-19 vaccine. Study outcomes and limitations: Females outnumbered males among donors, who were mostly white British; clonal diversity was possibly underestimated.

Sequencing used immunoSEQ multiplex PCR; TCRdb keeps in-frame clones, though not all of them. The sample lists approximately 140,000 clones, roughly nine tenths occurring once. The chain is built from TRBV19 and TRBJ1-4, with 7 bases that match TRBD1. Sequences were derived from peripheral blood, sampled 28 days after the second dose of the MenACWY control vaccine. This receptor was obtained from an adult who received the MenACWY meningococcal vaccine as a control. CDR3 bases: TGTGCCAGTGCAAAACAGGGGTTTACTGAAAAACTGTTTTTT. Its translation is CASAKQGFTEKLFF.